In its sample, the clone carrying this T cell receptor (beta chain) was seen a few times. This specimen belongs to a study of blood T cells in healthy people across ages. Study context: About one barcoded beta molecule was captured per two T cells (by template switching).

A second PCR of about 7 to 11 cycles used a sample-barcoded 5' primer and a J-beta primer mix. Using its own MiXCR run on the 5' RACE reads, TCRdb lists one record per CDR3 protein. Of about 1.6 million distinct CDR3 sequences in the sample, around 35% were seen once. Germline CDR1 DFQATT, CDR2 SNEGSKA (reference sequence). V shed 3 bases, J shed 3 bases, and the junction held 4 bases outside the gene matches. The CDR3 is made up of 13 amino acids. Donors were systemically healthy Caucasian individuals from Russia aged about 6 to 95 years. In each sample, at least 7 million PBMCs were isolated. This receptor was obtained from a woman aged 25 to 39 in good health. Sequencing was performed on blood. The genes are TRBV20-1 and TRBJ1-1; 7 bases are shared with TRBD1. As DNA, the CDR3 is TGCAGTGCTAGGAAGGGGACAGACACTGAAGCTTTCTTT. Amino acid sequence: CSARKGTDTEAFF.